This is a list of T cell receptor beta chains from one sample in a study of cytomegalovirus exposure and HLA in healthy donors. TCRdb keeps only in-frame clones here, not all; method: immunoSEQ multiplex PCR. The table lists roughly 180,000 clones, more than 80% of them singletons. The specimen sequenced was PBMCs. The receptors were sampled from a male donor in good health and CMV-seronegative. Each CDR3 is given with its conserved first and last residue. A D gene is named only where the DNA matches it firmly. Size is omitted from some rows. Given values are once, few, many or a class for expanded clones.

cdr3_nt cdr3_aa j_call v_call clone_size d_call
TGTGCCAGCAGTTTAGACAGGGAAGGCTATGGCTACACCTTC CASSLDREGYGYTF TRBJ1-2 TRBV27 . TRBD1
TGTGCCAGCAGCTTGGCCATCGACAGACTAGCTAACTATGGCTACACCTTC CASSLAIDRLANYGYTF TRBJ1-2 TRBV5-4 . .
TGTGCCTGGAGTAAGAGGTGGGGGGGCCCGAACACCGGGGAGCTGTTTTTT CAWSKRWGGPNTGELFF TRBJ2-2 TRBV30 . .
TGCGCCAGCAGCCCCCCAACTAGCGGGGGGGACAATGAGCAGTTCTTC CASSPPTSGGDNEQFF TRBJ2-1 TRBV5-1 . TRBD2
TGTGCCACCCTCGCGGGACTAGCGGGGGCCTACGAGCAGTACTTC CATLAGLAGAYEQYF TRBJ2-7 TRBV6-5 . TRBD2
TGTGCCAGCAGCTCTGGGGCAGGGATTGAAGCTTTCTTT CASSSGAGIEAFF TRBJ1-1 TRBV7-9 few .
TGCGCCAGCAGCCAAGATGGGACAGCCATGAACTATGGCTACACCTTC CASSQDGTAMNYGYTF TRBJ1-2 TRBV4-3 . TRBD1
TGTGCCAGCAGTAGGACAGGGCAAGCCTACGAGCAGTACTTC CASSRTGQAYEQYF TRBJ2-7 TRBV6-5 . TRBD1
TGTGCCAGCAGCCCAAGCGGACAAGAGACCCAGTACTTC CASSPSGQETQYF TRBJ2-5 TRBV7-3 once .
TGTGCCAGCAGCGTAGGACTAGCGGAGAATGAGCAGTTCTTC CASSVGLAENEQFF TRBJ2-1 TRBV9 . TRBD2
TGTGCAAGTCGCCCCCTTCTCCTACCTGGCGGGAGTTACGAGCAGTACTTC CASRPLLLPGGSYEQYF TRBJ2-7 TRBV12-2 . .
TGTGCCTCTTCGACAGGTGCACAGGGCAACACCGGGGAGCTGTTTTTT CASSTGAQGNTGELFF TRBJ2-2 TRBV10-3 . .
TGTGCCAGCAGCTTAGCGCACGGGACAGGCTCCTACGAGCAGTACTTC CASSLAHGTGSYEQYF TRBJ2-7 TRBV7-2 . TRBD1
TGTGCCTGGAGAAGAGAGTCCATTCCTAACTATGGCTACACCTTC CAWRRESIPNYGYTF TRBJ1-2 TRBV30 . .
TGCGCCAGCAGCCCTACACCGCGCGGGACAGGGAACACCGGGGAGCTGTTTTTT CASSPTPRGTGNTGELFF TRBJ2-2 TRBV5-1 . TRBD1
TGTGCCAGCAGCTTAGCGTCCGGGACAAGAGTCTACGAGCAGTACTTC CASSLASGTRVYEQYF TRBJ2-7 TRBV7-2 . .